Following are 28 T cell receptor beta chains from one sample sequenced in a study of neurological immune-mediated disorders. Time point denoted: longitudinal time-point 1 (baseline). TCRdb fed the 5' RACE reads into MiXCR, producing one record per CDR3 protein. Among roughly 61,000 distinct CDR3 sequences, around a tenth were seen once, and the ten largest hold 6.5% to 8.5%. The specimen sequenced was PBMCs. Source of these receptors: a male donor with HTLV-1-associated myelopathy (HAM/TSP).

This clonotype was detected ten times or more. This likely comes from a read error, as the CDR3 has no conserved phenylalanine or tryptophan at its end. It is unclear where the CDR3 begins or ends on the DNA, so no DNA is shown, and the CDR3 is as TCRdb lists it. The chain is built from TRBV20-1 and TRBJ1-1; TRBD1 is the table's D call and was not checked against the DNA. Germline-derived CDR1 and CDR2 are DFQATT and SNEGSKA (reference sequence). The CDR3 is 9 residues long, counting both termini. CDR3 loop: CSASFGNPG.

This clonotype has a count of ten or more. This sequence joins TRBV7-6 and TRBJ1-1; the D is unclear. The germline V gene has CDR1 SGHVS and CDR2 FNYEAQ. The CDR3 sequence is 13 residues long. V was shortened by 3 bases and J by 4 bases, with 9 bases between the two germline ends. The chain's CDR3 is CASSFSGFTEAFF. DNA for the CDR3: TGTGCCAGCAGCTTTTCGGGGTTCACTGAAGCTTTCTTT.

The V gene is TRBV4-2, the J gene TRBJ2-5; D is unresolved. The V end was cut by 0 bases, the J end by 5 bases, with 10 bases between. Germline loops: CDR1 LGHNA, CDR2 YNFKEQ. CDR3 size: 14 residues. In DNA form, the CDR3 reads TGTGCCAGCAGCCAAGATCTTGTGATCGAGACCCAGTACTTC. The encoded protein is CASSQDLVIETQYF.

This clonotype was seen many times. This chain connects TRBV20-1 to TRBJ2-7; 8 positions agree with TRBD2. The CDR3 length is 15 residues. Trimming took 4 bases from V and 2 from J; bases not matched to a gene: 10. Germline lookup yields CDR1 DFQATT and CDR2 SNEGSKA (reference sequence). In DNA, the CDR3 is TGCAGTGCTACGAGGACTAGCCCTGATACCTACGAGCAGTACTTC. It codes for CSATRTSPDTYEQYF.

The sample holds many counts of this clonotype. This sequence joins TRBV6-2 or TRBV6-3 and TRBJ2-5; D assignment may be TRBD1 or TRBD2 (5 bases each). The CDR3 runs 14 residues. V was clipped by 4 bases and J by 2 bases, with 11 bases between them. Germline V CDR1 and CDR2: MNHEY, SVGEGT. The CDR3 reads CASSLGRPQETQYF. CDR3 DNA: TGTGCCAGCAGTTTGGGACGGCCTCAAGAGACCCAGTACTTC.

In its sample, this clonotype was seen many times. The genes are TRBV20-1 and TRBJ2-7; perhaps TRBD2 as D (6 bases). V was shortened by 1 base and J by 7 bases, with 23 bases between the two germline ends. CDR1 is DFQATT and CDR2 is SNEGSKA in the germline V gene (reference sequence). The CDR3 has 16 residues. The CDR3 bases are TGCAGTGCTAGAGCGGGCCGCGGAGGGAACCCCCGGGAGCAGTACTTC. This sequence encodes CSARAGRGGNPREQYF.

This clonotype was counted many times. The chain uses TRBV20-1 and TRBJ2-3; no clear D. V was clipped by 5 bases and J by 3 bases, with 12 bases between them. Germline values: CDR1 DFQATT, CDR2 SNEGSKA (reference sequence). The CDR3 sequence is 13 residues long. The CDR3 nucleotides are TGCAGTGCTCTGACGTCCCTAACAGATACGCAGTATTTT. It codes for CSALTSLTDTQYF.

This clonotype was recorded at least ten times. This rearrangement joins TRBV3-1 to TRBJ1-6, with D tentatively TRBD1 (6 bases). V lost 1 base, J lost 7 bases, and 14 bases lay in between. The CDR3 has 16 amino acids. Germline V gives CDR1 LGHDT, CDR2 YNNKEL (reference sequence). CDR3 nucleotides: TGTGCCAGCAGCCAAGGGGCAGGGACAACCAATTCACCCCTCCACTTT. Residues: CASSQGAGTTNSPLHF. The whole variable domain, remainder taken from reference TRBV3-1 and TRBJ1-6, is DTAVSQTPKYLVTQMGNDKSIKCEQNLGHDTMYWYKQDSKKFLKIMFSYNNKELIINETVPNRFSPKSPDKAHLNLHINSLELGDSAVYFCASSQGAGTTNSPLHFGNGTRLTVT.

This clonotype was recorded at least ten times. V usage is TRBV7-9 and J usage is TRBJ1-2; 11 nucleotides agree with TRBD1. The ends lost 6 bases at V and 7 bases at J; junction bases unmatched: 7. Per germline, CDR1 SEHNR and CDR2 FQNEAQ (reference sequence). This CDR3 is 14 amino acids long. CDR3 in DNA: TGTGCCAGCAGTCCAGACGGGACAGGGGGTGGCTACACCTTC. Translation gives CASSPDGTGGGYTF. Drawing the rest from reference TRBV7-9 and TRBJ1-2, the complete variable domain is DTGVSQNPRHKITKRGQNVTFRCDPISEHNRLYWYRQTLGQGPEFLTYFQNEAQLEKSRLLSDRFSAERPKGSFSTLEIQRTEQGDSAMYLCASSPDGTGGGYTFGSGTRLTVV.

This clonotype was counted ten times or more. In nucleotides, the CDR3 is TGTGCCAGCACCAAACATGCAACTAATGAAAAACTGTTTTTT. Encoded protein: CASTKHATNEKLFF. The chain employs TRBV7-9 and TRBJ1-4; no clear D. This CDR3 comprises 14 residues. V dropped 7 bases and J dropped 0 bases, with 9 bases sitting between them. Germline assignment: CDR1 SEHNR and CDR2 FQNEAQ (reference sequence).

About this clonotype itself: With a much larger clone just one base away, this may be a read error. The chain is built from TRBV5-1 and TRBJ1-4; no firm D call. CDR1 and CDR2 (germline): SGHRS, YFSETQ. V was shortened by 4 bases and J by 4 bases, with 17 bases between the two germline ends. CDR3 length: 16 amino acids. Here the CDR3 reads CASSLNSGLGNEKLFF. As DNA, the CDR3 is TGCGCCAGCAGCCTGAACAGTGGGCTTGGTAATGAAAAACTGTTTTTT.

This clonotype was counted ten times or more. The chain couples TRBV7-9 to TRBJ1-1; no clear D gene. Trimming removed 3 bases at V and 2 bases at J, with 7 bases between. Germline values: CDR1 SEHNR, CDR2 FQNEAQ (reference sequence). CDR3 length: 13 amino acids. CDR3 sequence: CASSFGPNTEAFF. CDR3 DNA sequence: TGTGCCAGCAGCTTCGGACCTAACACTGAAGCTTTCTTT.

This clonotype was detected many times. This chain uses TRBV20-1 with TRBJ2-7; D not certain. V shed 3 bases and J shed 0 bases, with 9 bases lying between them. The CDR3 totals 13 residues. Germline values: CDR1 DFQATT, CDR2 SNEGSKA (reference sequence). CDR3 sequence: CSASPIVSYEQYF. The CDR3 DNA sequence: TGCAGTGCTAGTCCCATCGTCTCCTACGAGCAGTACTTC.

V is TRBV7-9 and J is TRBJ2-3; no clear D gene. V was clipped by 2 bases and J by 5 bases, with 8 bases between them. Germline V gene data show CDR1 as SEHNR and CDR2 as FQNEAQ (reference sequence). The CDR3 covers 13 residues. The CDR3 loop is CASSLNSRDTQYF. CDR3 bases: TGTGCCAGCAGCTTAAATTCACGAGATACGCAGTATTTT.

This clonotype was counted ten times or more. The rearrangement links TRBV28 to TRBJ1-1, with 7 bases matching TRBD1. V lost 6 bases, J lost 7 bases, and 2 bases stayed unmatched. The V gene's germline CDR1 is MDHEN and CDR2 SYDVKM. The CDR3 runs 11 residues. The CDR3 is CASRRDSEAFF. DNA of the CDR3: TGTGCCAGCAGGCGGGACAGTGAAGCTTTCTTT.

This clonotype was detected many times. The CDR3, as DNA: TGTGCCAGCATATCCCCAGTGAACACTGAAGCTTTCTTT. Translated: CASISPVNTEAFF. This chain joins TRBV27 and TRBJ1-1, with D hard to call. The CDR3 contains 13 residues. V gave up 7 bases and J gave up 0 bases, with 9 bases separating them. The germline V gene encodes CDR1 MNHEY and CDR2 SMNVEV (reference sequence).

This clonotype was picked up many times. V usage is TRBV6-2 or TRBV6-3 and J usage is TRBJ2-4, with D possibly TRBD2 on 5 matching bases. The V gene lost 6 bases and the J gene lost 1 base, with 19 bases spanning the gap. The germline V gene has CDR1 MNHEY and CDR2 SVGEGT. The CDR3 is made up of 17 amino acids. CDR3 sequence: CASRRLERAAAKNIQYF. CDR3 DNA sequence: TGTGCCAGCAGGAGATTGGAGAGGGCGGCGGCCAAAAACATTCAGTACTTC.

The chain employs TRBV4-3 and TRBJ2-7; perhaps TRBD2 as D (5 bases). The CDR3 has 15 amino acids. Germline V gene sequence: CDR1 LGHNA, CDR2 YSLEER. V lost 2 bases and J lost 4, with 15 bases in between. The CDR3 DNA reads TGCGCCAGCAGCCAATTGTTAGGACTGCTTTACGAGCAGTACTTC. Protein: CASSQLLGLLYEQYF.

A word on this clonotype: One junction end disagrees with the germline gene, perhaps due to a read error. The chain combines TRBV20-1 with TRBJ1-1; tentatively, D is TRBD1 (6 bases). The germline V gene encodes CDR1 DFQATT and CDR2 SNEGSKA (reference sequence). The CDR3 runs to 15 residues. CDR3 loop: CSATNQQGPNTEAFF. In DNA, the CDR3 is TGCAGTGCTACCAACCAACAGGGCCCGAACACCGAAGCTTTCTTT.

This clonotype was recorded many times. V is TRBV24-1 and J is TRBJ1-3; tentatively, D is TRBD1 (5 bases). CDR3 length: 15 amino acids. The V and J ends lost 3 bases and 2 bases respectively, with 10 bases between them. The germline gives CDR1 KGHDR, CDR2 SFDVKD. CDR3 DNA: TGTGCCACCAGTGATGTCGGGACGCCTGGAAACACCATATATTTT. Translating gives CATSDVGTPGNTIYF.

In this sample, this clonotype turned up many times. The CDR3 reads CSASVPLANYNEQFF. The CDR3 DNA reads as TGCAGTGCCTCCGTCCCCCTAGCGAACTACAATGAGCAGTTCTTC. The V and J genes are TRBV20-1 and TRBJ2-1, with D perhaps matching TRBD2 (6 bases). Between the trimmed V and J ends, which lost 6 bases and 3 bases, there was a span of 18 bases. Germline CDR1 reads DFQATT; CDR2 reads SNEGSKA (reference sequence). This CDR3 has 15 residues.

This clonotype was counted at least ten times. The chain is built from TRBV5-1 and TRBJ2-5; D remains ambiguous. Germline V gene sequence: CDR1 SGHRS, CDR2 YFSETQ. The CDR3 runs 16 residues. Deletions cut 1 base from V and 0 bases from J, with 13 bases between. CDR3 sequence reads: CASSLSAGSYQETQYF. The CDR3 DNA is TGCGCCAGCAGCTTGTCGGCAGGTTCATACCAAGAGACCCAGTACTTC. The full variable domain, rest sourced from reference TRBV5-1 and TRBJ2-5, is KAGVTQTPRYLIKTRGQQVTLSCSPISGHRSVSWYQQTPGQGLQFLFEYFSETQRNKGNFPGRFSGRQFSNSRSEMNVSTLELGDSALYLCASSLSAGSYQETQYFGPGTRLLVL.

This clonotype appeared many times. This CDR3 reads CSARVPQASLRNYGYTF. The CDR3 DNA follows: TGCAGTGCTAGAGTCCCACAGGCGTCCCTTCGGAACTATGGCTACACCTTC. The chain links TRBV20-1 to TRBJ1-2; possible D gene TRBD1, 5 bases. Trimming left V 1 base short and J 2 bases short, with 20 bases between. Germline CDR1 is DFQATT and CDR2 is SNEGSKA (reference sequence). This CDR3 comprises 17 residues.

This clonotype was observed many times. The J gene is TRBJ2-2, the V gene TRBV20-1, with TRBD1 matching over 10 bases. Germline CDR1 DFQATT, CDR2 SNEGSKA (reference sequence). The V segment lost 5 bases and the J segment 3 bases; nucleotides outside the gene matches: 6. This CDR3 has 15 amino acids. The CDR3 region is CSAPGTGDDTGELFF. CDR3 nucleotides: TGCAGTGCTCCCGGGACAGGGGATGACACCGGGGAGCTGTTTTTT.

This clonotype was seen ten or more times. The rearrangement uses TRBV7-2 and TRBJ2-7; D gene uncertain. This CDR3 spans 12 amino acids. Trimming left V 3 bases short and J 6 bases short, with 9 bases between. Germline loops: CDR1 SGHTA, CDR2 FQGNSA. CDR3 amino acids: CASSFNEIEQYF. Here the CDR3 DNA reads TGTGCCAGCAGCTTTAACGAAATCGAGCAGTACTTC.

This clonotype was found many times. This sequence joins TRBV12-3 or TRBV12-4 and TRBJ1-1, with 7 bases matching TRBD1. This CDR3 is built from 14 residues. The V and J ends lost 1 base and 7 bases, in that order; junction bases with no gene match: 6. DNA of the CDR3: TGTGCCAGCAGTTTAGACAGGGGTAGGAGTGAAGCTTTCTTT. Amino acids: CASSLDRGRSEAFF.

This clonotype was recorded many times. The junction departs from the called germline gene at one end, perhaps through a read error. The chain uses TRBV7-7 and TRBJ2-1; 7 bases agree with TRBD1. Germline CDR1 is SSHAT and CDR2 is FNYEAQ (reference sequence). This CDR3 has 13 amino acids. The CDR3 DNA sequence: TGTGCTAGCAGCTTTGAACAGGGGATTGAGCAGTTCTTC. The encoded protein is CASSFEQGIEQFF.

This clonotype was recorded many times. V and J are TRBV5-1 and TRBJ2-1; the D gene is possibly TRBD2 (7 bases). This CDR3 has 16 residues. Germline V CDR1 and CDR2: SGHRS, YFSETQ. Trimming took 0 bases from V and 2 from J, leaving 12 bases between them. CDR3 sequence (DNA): TGCGCCAGCAGCTTGGGAGGGGGGGGCGCCTACAATGAGCAGTTCTTC. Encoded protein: CASSLGGGGAYNEQFF.